The 16 T cell receptor beta chains in this list originate from one sample, sequenced in a study of shared clonotypes between healthy human individuals. Generated by immunoSEQ multiplex PCR, the TCRdb table keeps only in-frame clones and is missing some. The profile shows over a million clones, approximately 78% of them singletons. Sequencing input: memory CD4+ T cells from PBMCs. The subset denotes: CD45RA-negative fraction. These receptors all stem from a man aged 18 to 35 in good health. Some clones in this sample may be carry-over from other donors' samples.

Regarding this clone: Other DNA sequences in the same sample also yield this CDR3. J is TRBJ2-3 and V is TRBV29-1; D is perhaps TRBD1 or TRBD2 (5 bases each). The germline gives CDR1 SQVTM, CDR2 ANQGSEA. CDR3 length: 12 amino acids. Trimming took 6 bases from V and 2 from J, leaving 9 bases between them. DNA for the CDR3: TGCAGCGTCGGGACGTTCACAGATACGCAGTATTTT. It encodes CSVGTFTDTQYF.

The V and J genes are TRBV28 and TRBJ1-1, with D perhaps TRBD1 (5 bases). V shed 10 bases and J shed 5 bases, with 11 bases lying between them. CDR1 is MDHEN and CDR2 is SYDVKM in the germline V gene. This CDR3 is 11 amino acids long. As DNA, the CDR3 is TGTGCCACCGGACATGAAACTGAAGCTTTCTTT. Protein: CATGHETEAFF.

As concerns this clone: A much larger clone lies a single base off, so this may be a read error. The same CDR3 also results from other DNA sequences found in this sample. J is TRBJ1-3 and V is TRBV28; D gene ambiguous. CDR1 MDHEN and CDR2 SYDVKM come from the germline V gene. Trimming cost V 5 bases and J 0 bases, with 2 bases left between them. This CDR3 has 12 amino acids. The CDR3 coding sequence is TGTGCCAGCAGTCCCTCTGGAAACACCATATATTTT. It specifies CASSPSGNTIYF.

This clone was seen more than once but under ten times. The chain joins TRBV7-9 to TRBJ1-1; D is uncertain. The CDR3 loop spans 12 amino acids. Trimming took 10 bases from V and 6 from J, leaving 15 bases between them. CDR1 and CDR2 from the germline V gene are SEHNR and FQNEAQ (reference sequence). CDR3 nucleotide sequence: TGTGCCACCGGGGAAGGGTCCCCTGAAGCTTTCTTT. Protein sequence: CATGEGSPEAFF.

V and J are TRBV5-4 and TRBJ2-1; 9 nucleotides align to TRBD1. V was clipped by 5 bases and J by 8 bases; unmatched bases: 8. The CDR3 is 14 amino acids. In germline, CDR1 is SGHNT, CDR2 YYREEE (reference sequence). Here the CDR3 reads CASRPGTGRDEQFF. CDR3 nucleotides: TGTGCCAGCAGGCCCGGGACAGGGCGGGATGAGCAGTTCTTC.

V usage is TRBV25-1 and J usage is TRBJ1-4, with D possibly matching TRBD1 (5 bases). Germline CDR1 and CDR2: MGHDK and SYGVNS. The V end lost 8 bases, the J end lost 8 bases, and 18 bases lay between the germline ends. CDR3 length equals 14 residues. CDR3 amino acids: CASRDQGLGEKLFF. CDR3 DNA: TGTGCCAGCCGGGACCAGGGTCTGGGCGAAAAACTGTTTTTT.

This clone occurred once. The chain uses TRBV5-1 and TRBJ1-1; a weak D match, TRBD1 (5 bases). The CDR3 covers 15 residues. Germline lookup yields CDR1 SGHRS and CDR2 YFSETQ. Trimming removed 4 bases at V and 7 bases at J, with 20 bases between. The CDR3 DNA is TGCGCCAGCAGCCTCACTGAGGGGCGGTCAGATGAAGCTTTCTTT. It translates to CASSLTEGRSDEAFF.

The chain couples TRBV5-6 to TRBJ1-1; 12 bases agree with TRBD1. CDR1 is SGHDT, CDR2 YYEEEE, per germline. The CDR3 runs 14 residues. V trimming: 3 bases; J trimming: 6 bases; junction bases outside the gene matches: 3. CDR3: CASSWDRGLSEAFF. CDR3 DNA sequence: TGTGCCAGCAGCTGGGACAGGGGGCTTTCTGAAGCTTTCTTT.

This chain joins TRBV18 and TRBJ1-2; D perhaps matches TRBD1 (5 bases). This CDR3 contains 15 residues. Trimming took 1 base from V and 2 from J, leaving 11 bases between them. Germline CDR1 reads KGHSH; CDR2 reads LQKENI. The CDR3 region is CASSPQTAINYGYTF. CDR3 coding DNA: TGTGCCAGCTCACCACAGACAGCTATCAACTATGGCTACACCTTC.

This clone has only one observation. The sample carries other DNA sequences with the same CDR3. This sequence joins TRBV5-1 and TRBJ2-7; 7 bases agree with TRBD2. V gave up 0 bases and J gave up 3 bases; unmatched junction bases: 3. Germline V lookup: CDR1 SGHRS, CDR2 YFSETQ. This CDR3 spans 14 amino acids. The chain's CDR3 is CASSLAWGGYEQYF. The CDR3 nucleotides read TGCGCCAGCAGCTTGGCCTGGGGGGGCTACGAGCAGTACTTC.

The chain links TRBV28 to TRBJ1-5; no definite D call. Trimming stripped 1 base from V and 0 bases from J, with 16 bases between. This CDR3 region has 18 residues. CDR1 and CDR2 (germline): MDHEN, SYDVKM. In DNA form, the CDR3 reads TGTGCCAGCAGTTTATTAACCTTCCGGGGTTATAGCAATCAGCCCCAGCATTTT. Translating it yields CASSLLTFRGYSNQPQHF. The full variable domain, completed using reference TRBV28 and TRBJ1-5, is DVKVTQSSRYLVKRTGEKVFLECVQDMDHENMFWYRQDPGLGLRLIYFSYDVKMKEKGDIPEGYSVSREKKERFSLILESASTNQTSMYLCASSLLTFRGYSNQPQHFGDGTRLSIL.

The gene calls are TRBV28 and TRBJ2-7, with TRBD2 identical over 13 bases. Germline V gene data show CDR1 as MDHEN and CDR2 as SYDVKM. Germline trimming cut 7 bases from V and 0 bases from J; bases unmatched to any gene: 6. The CDR3 has 16 amino acids. The chain's CDR3 is CASTTSGRSRSYEQYF. In DNA, the CDR3 is TGTGCCAGCACGACTAGCGGGAGGTCACGCTCCTACGAGCAGTACTTC. Full variable domain (outside the CDR3, taken from reference TRBV28 and TRBJ2-7): DVKVTQSSRYLVKRTGEKVFLECVQDMDHENMFWYRQDPGLGLRLIYFSYDVKMKEKGDIPEGYSVSREKKERFSLILESASTNQTSMYLCASTTSGRSRSYEQYFGPGTRLTVT.

The chain uses TRBV5-1 and TRBJ2-5, with TRBD1 matching 8 bases. The junction had 5 bases not matched to a gene; V was cut back by 3 bases and J by 1 base. The CDR3 runs to 15 residues. Germline CDR1 is SGHRS and CDR2 is YFSETQ. The CDR3 loop is CASSSQTGAQETQYF. CDR3 sequence (DNA): TGCGCCAGCAGCTCTCAGACAGGGGCCCAAGAGACCCAGTACTTC. The entire variable domain, with the rest obtained from reference TRBV5-1 and TRBJ2-5, is as follows: KAGVTQTPRYLIKTRGQQVTLSCSPISGHRSVSWYQQTPGQGLQFLFEYFSETQRNKGNFPGRFSGRQFSNSRSEMNVSTLELGDSALYLCASSSQTGAQETQYFGPGTRLLVL.

The CDR3 DNA reads as TGTGCCAGCAGTTTGACCCTCTGGGAGCAGTACTTC. It codes for CASSLTLWEQYF. The gene calls are TRBV28 and TRBJ2-5, with a weak D call TRBD2 (5 bases). V lost 3 bases, J lost 11 bases, and 13 bases lay in between. Germline values: CDR1 MDHEN, CDR2 SYDVKM. This CDR3 contains 12 residues.

This clone occurred a few times. The V call is TRBV30, the J call TRBJ2-3; D could derive from TRBD1 or TRBD2 (5 bases each). The CDR3 runs to 14 residues. From germline, CDR1 is GTSNPN and CDR2 SVGIG (reference sequence). The V and J ends lost 4 bases and 2 bases respectively, with 13 bases between them. As DNA, the CDR3 is TGTGCCTGGAATAGGGACCGCTTCACAGATACGCAGTATTTT. This encodes CAWNRDRFTDTQYF. Full variable domain (rest looked up from reference TRBV30 and TRBJ2-3): SQTIHQWPATLVQPVGSPLSLECTVEGTSNPNLYWYRQAAGRGLQLLFYSVGIGQISSEVPQNLSASRPQDRQFILSSKKLLLSDSGFYLCAWNRDRFTDTQYFGPGTRLTVL.

V usage is TRBV6-1 and J usage is TRBJ2-3; D is perhaps TRBD1 or TRBD2 (6 bases each). This CDR3 has 14 residues. The germline V gene has CDR1 MNHNS and CDR2 SASEGT. V was clipped by 5 bases and J by 5 bases, with 14 bases between them. As DNA, the CDR3 is TGTGCCAGCAGTCAGAGGGGGGAAGGAGATACGCAGTATTTT. The encoded protein is CASSQRGEGDTQYF.